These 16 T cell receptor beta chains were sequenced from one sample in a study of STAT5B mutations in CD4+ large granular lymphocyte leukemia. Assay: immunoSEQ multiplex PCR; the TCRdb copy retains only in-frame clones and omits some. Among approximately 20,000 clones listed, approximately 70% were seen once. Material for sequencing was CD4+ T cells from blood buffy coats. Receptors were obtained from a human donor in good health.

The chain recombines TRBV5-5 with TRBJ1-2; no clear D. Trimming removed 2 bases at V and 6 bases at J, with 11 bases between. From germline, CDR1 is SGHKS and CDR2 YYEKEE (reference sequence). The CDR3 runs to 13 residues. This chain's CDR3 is CASSFATIHGYTF. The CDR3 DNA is TGTGCCAGCAGCTTCGCGACTATTCATGGCTACACCTTC.

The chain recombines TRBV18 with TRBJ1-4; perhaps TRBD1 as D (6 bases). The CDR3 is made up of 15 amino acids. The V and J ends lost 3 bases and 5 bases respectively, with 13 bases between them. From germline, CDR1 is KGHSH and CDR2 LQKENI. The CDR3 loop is CASSPSGQLNEKLFF. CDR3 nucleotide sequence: TGTGCCAGCTCACCTTCAGGACAGCTGAATGAAAAACTGTTTTTT.

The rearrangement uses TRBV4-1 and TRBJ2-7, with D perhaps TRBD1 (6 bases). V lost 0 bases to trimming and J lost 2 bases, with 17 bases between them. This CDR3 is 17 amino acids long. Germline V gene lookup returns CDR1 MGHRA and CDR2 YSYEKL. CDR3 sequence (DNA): TGCGCCAGCAGCCAAGATTCGGGGCAGGGGCGTCCCTACGAGCAGTACTTC. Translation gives CASSQDSGQGRPYEQYF.

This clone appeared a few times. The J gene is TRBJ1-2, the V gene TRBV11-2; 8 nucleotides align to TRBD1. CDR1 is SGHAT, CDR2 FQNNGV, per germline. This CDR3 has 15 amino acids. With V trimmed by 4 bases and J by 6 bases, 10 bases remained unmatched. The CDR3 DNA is TGTGCCAGCAGCTCCAGCGGCAGGGGGCTCGATGGCTACACCTTC. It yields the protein CASSSSGRGLDGYTF.

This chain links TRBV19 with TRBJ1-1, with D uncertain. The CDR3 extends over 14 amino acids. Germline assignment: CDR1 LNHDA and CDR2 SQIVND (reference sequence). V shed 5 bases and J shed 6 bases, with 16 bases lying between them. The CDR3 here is CASSPAVGGAEAFF. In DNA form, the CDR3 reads TGTGCCAGTAGTCCGGCTGTGGGCGGGGCTGAAGCTTTCTTT.

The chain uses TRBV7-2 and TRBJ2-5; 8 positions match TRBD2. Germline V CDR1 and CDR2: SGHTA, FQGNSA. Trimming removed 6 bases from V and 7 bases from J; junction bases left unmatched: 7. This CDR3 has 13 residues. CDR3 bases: TGTGCCAGCAGAACCGACCGGGGGGGGACCCAGTACTTC. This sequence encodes CASRTDRGGTQYF.

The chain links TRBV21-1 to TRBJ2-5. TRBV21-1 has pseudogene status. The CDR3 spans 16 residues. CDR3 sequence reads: CASSKGEGLRGETQYF. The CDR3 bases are TGTGCCAGCAGCAAAGGTGAGGGGTTGAGGGGAGAGACCCAGTACTTC.

In nucleotides, the CDR3 is TGTGCCTGGGCAGGGGGCCCTAATGAAAAACTGTTTTTT. Amino acid sequence: CAWAGGPNEKLFF. This chain uses TRBV30 with TRBJ1-4; 8 nucleotides align to TRBD1. CDR1 and CDR2 (germline): GTSNPN, SVGIG (reference sequence). With 5 bases clipped from V and 3 bases from J, the junction kept 2 bases outside the gene matches. This CDR3 is 13 amino acids long.

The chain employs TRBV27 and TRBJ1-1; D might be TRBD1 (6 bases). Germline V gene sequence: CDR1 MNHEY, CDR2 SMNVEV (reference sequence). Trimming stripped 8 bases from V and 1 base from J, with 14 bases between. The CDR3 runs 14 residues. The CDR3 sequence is CASRQQGQNTEAFF. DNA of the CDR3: TGTGCCAGCCGCCAACAGGGCCAGAACACTGAAGCTTTCTTT.

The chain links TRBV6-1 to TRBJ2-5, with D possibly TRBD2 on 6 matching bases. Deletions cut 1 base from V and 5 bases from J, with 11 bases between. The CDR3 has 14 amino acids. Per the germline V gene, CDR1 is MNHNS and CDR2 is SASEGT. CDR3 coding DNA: TGTGCCAGCAGTGAAGGTATAGGGAGGGAGACCCAGTACTTC. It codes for CASSEGIGRETQYF.

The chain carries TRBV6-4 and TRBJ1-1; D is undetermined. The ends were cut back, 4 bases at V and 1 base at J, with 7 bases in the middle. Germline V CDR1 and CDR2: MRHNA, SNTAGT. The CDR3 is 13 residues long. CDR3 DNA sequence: TGTGCCAGCAGTGCGACAAGGAACACTGAAGCTTTCTTT. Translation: CASSATRNTEAFF.

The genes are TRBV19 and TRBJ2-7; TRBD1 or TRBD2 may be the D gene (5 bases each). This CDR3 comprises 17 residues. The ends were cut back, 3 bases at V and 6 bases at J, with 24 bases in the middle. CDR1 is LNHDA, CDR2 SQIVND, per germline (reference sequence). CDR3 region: CASSIRPTDTAGSEQYF. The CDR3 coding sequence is TGTGCCAGTAGTATCCGACCAACGGACACGGCGGGTAGCGAGCAGTACTTC.

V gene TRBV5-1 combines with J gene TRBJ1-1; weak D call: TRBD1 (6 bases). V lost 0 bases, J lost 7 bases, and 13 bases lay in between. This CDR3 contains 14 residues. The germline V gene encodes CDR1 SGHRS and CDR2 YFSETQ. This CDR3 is CASSLVGGANEAFF. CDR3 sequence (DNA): TGCGCCAGCAGCTTGGTTGGGGGGGCTAATGAAGCTTTCTTT.

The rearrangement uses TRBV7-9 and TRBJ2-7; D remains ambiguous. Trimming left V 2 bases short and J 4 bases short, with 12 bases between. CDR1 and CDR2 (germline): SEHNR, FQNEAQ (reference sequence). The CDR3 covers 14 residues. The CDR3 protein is CASSLSRSGYEQYF. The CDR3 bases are TGTGCCAGCAGCTTAAGTAGGTCCGGGTACGAGCAGTACTTC. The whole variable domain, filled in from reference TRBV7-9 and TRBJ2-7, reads DTGVSQNPRHKITKRGQNVTFRCDPISEHNRLYWYRQTLGQGPEFLTYFQNEAQLEKSRLLSDRFSAERPKGSFSTLEIQRTEQGDSAMYLCASSLSRSGYEQYFGPGTRLTVT.

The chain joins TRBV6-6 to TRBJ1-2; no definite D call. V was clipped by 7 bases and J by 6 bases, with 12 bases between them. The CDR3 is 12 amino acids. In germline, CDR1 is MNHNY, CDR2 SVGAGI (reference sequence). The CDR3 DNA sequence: TGTGCCAGCACCCACGAGTGGGATGGCTACACCTTC. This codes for CASTHEWDGYTF.

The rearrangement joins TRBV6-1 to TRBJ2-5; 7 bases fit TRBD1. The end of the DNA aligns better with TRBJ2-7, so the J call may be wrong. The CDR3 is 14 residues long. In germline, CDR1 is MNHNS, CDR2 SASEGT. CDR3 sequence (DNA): TGTGCCAGCAGTCCCGCACAGGGGTCCTACGAGCAGTACTTC. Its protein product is CASSPAQGSYEQYF.